This T cell receptor beta chain came from a study of blood T cell repertoires in COVID-19. As for the study in general: Sources were T cells, B-cell-depleted T cells, or PBMCs; the material itself was cDNA or gDNA.

CDR3 length: 13 amino acids. The germline V and J ends were trimmed by 2 bases and 4 bases, with 8 bases remaining between them. Germline loops: CDR1 SGHTA, CDR2 FQGNSA. Original handling: Estimated nucleated cell counts came from reference gene primer amplification. Here immunoSEQ multiplex PCR was the method, and the copy in TCRdb shows in-frame clones only, minus some. V and J calls and clone size come straight from that table; D and trimming were deduced from the DNA. Of about 180,000 clones listed, around 87% were seen once; the top ten hold roughly 2.6%. The rearrangement uses TRBV7-2 and TRBJ2-5; D remains ambiguous. This TCR was recovered from a man aged 40-49 years with active or convalescent COVID-19. The sample taken for sequencing was peripheral blood. The CDR3 sequence: CASSLQIVETQYF. The CDR3 region has the DNA TGTGCCAGCAGCTTACAGATCGTAGAGACCCAGTACTTC. Using reference TRBV7-2 and TRBJ2-5 for the parts outside the CDR3, the full variable domain is GAGVSQSPSNKVTEKGKDVELRCDPISGHTALYWYRQSLGQGLEFLIYFQGNSAPDKSGLPSDRFSAERTGGSVSTLTIQRTQQEDSAVYLCASSLQIVETQYFGPGTRLLVL.